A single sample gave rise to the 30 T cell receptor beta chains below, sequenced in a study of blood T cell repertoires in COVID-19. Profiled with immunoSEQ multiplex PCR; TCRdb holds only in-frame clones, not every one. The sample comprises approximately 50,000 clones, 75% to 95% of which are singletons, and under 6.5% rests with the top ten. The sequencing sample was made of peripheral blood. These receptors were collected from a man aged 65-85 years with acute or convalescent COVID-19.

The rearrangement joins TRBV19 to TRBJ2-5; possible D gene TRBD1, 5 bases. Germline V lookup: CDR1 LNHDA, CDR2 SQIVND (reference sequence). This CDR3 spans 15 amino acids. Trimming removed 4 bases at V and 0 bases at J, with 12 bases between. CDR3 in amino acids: CASSTGITYQETQYF. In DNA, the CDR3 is TGTGCCAGTAGTACAGGGATAACCTACCAAGAGACCCAGTACTTC.

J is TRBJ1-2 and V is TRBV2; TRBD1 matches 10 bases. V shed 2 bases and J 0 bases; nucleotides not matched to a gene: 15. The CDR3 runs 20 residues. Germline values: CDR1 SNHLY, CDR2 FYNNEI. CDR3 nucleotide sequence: TGTGCCAGCAGTGAACCCGTCGGGGACAGGGGAGGGGAATCTAACTATGGCTACACCTTC. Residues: CASSEPVGDRGGESNYGYTF.

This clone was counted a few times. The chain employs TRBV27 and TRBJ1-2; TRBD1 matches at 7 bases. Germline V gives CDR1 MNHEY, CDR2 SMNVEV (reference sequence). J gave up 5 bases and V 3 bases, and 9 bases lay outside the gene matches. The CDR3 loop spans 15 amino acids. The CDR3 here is CASSFAGGRKYGYTF. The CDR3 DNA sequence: TGTGCCAGCAGTTTTGCAGGGGGTAGAAAGTATGGCTACACCTTC.

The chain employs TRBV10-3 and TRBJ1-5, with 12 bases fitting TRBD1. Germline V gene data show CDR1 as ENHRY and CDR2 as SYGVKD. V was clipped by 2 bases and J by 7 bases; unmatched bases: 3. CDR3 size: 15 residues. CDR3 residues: CAISERDRGQQPQHF. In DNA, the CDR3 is TGTGCCATCAGTGAGCGGGACAGGGGGCAACAGCCCCAGCATTTT.

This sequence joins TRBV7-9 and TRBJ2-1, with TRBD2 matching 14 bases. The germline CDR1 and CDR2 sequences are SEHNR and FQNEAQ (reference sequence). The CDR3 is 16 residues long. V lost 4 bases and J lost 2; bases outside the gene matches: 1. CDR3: CASSSTSGGAYNEQFF. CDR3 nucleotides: TGTGCCAGCAGCTCGACTAGCGGGGGGGCCTACAATGAGCAGTTCTTC.

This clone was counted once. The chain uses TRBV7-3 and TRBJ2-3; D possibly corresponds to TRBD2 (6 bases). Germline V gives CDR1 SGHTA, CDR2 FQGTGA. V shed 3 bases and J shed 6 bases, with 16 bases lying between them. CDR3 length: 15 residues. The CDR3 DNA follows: TGTGCCAGCAGCTTTGGGTCGGGAGCCCGGGATACGCAGTATTTT. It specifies CASSFGSGARDTQYF.

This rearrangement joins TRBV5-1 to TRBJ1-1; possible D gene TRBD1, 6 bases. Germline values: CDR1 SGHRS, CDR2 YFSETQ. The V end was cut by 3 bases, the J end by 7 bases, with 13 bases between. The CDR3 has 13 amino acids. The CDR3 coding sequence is TGCGCCAGCAGCTGGGGGCAGGCACTTGAAGCTTTCTTT. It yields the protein CASSWGQALEAFF.

CDR3 in DNA: TGTGCCAGCAGCAAAGTTCGGTCCAGGGTCAGCACTGAAGCTTTCTTT. Protein sequence: CASSKVRSRVSTEAFF. The chain is built from TRBV21-1 and TRBJ1-1; the table's D call, TRBD1, has no DNA check behind it. TRBV21-1 corresponds to a pseudogene. The CDR3 is made up of 16 amino acids.

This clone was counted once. CDR3 residues: CASSPGQGAVYGYTF. As DNA, the CDR3 is TGTGCCAGCAGCCCGGGACAGGGGGCTGTTTATGGCTACACCTTC. This sequence joins TRBV5-6 and TRBJ1-2, with 12 bases aligning to TRBD1. V lost 4 bases and J lost 5; bases outside the gene matches: 6. Germline CDR1 and CDR2: SGHDT and YYEEEE. The CDR3 spans 15 residues.

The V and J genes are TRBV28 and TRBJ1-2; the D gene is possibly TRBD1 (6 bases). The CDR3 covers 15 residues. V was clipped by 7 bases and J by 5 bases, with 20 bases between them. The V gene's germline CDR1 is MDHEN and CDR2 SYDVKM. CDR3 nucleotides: TGTGCCAGCATCCCTCAAGGGGGGGGATTTTATGGCTACACCTTC. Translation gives CASIPQGGGFYGYTF.

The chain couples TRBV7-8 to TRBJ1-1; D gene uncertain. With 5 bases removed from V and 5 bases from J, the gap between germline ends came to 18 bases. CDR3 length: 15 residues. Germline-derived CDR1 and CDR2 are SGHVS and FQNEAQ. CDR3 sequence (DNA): TGTGCCAGCAGCCCCTTACGCTACGCCAGGACTGAAGCTTTCTTT. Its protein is CASSPLRYARTEAFF.

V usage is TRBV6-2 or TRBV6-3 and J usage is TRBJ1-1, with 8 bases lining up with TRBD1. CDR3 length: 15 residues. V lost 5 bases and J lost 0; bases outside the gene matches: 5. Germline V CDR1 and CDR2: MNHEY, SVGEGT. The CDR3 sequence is CASSTHRGLNTEAFF. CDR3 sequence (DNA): TGTGCCAGCAGTACTCACAGGGGGTTGAACACTGAAGCTTTCTTT.

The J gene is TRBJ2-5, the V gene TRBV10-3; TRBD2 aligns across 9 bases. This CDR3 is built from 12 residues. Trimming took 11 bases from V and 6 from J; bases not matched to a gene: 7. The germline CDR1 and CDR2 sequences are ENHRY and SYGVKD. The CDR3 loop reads CAAAGGPKTQYF. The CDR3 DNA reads TGTGCCGCGGCGGGGGGGCCGAAGACCCAGTACTTC.

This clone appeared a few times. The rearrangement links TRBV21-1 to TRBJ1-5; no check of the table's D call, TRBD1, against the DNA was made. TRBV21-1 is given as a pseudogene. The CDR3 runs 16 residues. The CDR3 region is CASSLTGDVGNQPQHF. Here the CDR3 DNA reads TGTGCCAGCAGCCTCACAGGGGACGTGGGCAATCAGCCCCAGCATTTT.

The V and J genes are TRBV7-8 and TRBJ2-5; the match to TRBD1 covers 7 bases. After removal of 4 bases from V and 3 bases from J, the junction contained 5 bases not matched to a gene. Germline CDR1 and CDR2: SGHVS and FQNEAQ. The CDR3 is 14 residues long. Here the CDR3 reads CASSSRQGEETQYF. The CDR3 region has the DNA TGTGCCAGCAGCTCCAGACAGGGCGAAGAGACCCAGTACTTC.

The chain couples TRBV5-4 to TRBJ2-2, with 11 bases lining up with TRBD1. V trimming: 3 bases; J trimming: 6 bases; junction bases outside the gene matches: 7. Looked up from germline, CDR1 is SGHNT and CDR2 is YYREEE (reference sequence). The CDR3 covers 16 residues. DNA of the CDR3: TGTGCCAGCAGCTCGGGACAGGGGGTAGTGGCCGGGGAGCTGTTTTTT. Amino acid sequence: CASSSGQGVVAGELFF.

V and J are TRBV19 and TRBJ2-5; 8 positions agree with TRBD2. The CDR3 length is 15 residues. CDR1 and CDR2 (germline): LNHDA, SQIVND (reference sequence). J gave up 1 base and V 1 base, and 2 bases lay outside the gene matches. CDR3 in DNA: TGTGCCAGTAGTATAGCGGGGGGGTCCCAAGAGACCCAGTACTTC. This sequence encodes CASSIAGGSQETQYF.

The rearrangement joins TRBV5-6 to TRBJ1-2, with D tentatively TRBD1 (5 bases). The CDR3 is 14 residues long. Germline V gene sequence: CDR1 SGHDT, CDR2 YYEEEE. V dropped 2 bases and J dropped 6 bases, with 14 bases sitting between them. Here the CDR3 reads CASSLGQTEDGYTF. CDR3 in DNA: TGTGCCAGCAGCTTAGGACAAACTGAGGATGGCTACACCTTC.

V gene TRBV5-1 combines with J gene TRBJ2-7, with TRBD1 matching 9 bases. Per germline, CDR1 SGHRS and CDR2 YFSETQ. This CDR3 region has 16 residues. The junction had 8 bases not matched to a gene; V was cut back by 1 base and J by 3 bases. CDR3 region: CASSLRGQGVGYEQYF. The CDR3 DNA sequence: TGCGCCAGCAGCTTGAGGGGACAGGGAGTGGGCTACGAGCAGTACTTC.

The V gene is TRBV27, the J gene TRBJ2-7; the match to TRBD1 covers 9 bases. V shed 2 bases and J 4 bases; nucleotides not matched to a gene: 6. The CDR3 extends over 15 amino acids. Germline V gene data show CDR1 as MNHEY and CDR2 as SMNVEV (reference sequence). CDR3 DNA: TGTGCCAGCAGTTTACGCTGGGACAGGGTTTACGAGCAGTACTTC. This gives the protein CASSLRWDRVYEQYF.

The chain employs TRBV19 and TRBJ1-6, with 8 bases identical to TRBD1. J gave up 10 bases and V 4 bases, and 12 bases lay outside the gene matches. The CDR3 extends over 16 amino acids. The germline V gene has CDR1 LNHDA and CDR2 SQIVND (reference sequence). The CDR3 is CASSRSGGQGFSPLHF. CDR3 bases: TGTGCCAGTAGTAGGAGCGGAGGACAGGGATTCTCACCCCTCCACTTT.

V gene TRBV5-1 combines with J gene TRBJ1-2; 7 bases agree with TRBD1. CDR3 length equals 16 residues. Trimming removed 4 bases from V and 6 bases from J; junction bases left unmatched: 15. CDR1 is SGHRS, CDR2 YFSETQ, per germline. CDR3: CASSPNPDRVRDGYTF. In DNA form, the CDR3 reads TGCGCCAGCAGCCCAAACCCAGACAGGGTTCGGGATGGCTACACCTTC.

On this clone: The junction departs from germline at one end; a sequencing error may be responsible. CDR3 sequence reads: CASSTAGQGAATQYF. CDR3 DNA sequence: TGTGCTAGCAGCACGGCGGGACAGGGGGCGGCGACCCAGTACTTC. This chain uses TRBV7-7 with TRBJ2-5, with TRBD1 identical over 12 bases. This CDR3 is built from 15 residues. The V gene's germline CDR1 is SSHAT and CDR2 FNYEAQ (reference sequence).

The CDR3 DNA reads TGTGCCAGCAGCTCCCGACCAGACAGGGGACAAGATACGCAGTATTTT. This sequence encodes CASSSRPDRGQDTQYF. The chain is built from TRBV7-2 and TRBJ2-3, with 8 bases matching TRBD1. This CDR3 comprises 16 residues. Germline values: CDR1 SGHTA, CDR2 FQGNSA. Trimming removed 4 bases from V and 5 bases from J; junction bases left unmatched: 11.

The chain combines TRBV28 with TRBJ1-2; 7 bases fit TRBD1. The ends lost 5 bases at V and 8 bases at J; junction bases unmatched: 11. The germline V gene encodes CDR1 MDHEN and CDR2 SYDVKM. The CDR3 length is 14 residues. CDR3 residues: CASSENRGARGYTF. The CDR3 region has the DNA TGTGCCAGCAGTGAAAACAGGGGCGCAAGGGGCTACACCTTC.

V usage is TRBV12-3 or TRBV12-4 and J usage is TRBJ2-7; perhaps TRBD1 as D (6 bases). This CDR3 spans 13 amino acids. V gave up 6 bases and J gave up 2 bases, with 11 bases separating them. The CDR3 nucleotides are TGTGCCAGCAGGCCAGGGGTTACCTACGAGCAGTACTTC. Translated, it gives CASRPGVTYEQYF.

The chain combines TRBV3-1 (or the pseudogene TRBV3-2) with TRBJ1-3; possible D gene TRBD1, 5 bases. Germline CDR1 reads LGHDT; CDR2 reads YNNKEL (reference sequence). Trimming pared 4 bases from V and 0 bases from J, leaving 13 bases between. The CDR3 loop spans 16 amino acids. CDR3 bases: TGTGCCAGCAGCCCGCGGGGGGGATACTCTGGAAACACCATATATTTT. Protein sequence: CASSPRGGYSGNTIYF.

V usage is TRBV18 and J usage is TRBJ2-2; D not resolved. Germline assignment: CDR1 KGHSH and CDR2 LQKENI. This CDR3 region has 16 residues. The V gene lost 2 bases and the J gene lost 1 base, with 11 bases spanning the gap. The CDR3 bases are TGTGCCAGCTCACCAGGATTTCCGGGGAACACCGGGGAGCTGTTTTTT. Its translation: CASSPGFPGNTGELFF.

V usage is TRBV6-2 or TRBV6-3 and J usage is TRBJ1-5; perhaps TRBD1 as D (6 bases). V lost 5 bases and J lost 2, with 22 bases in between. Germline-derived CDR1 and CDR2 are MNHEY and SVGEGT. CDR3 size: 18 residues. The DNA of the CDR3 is TGTGCCAGCAGTCACCGGAGACAGGCCCCAGGGGGCAATCAGCCCCAGCATTTT. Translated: CASSHRRQAPGGNQPQHF.

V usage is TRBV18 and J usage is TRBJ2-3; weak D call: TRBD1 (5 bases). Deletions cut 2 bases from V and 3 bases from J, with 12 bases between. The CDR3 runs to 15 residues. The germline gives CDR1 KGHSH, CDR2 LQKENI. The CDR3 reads CASSPDQGRTDTQYF. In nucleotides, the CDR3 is TGTGCCAGCTCACCAGACCAGGGTAGGACAGATACGCAGTATTTT.